These 30 T cell receptor beta chains came from one sample sequenced in a study of cytomegalovirus exposure and HLA in healthy donors. 13 Jbeta primers and 60 Vbeta primers were used for the PCR. Method: immunoSEQ multiplex PCR; TCRdb's copy keeps in-frame clones and lacks some. Of approximately 170,000 clones detected, approximately 59% appear once; the ten largest clones hold 2.5% to 3.5%. Material for sequencing was PBMCs. These receptor sequences come from a man aged 35 to 55 in good health and CMV-seronegative.

The rearrangement joins TRBV19 to TRBJ2-1; TRBD2 matches at 13 bases. With V trimmed by 1 base and J by 6 bases, 24 bases remained unmatched. The CDR3 contains 23 residues. In germline, CDR1 is LNHDA, CDR2 SQIVND (reference sequence). The CDR3 sequence: CASSIGYRGLLLAGGRGVNEQFF. The CDR3 DNA is TGTGCCAGTAGTATAGGGTACAGGGGGCTTTTACTAGCGGGAGGGCGGGGGGTCAATGAGCAGTTCTTC.

The CDR3 DNA reads TGTGCCAGCAGCCCGACTAGCGGGAGGCTGTACCAAGAGACCCAGTACTTC. Translation gives CASSPTSGRLYQETQYF. The rearrangement uses TRBV5-5 and TRBJ2-5; TRBD2 matches 13 bases. The CDR3 is 17 residues long. The germline CDR1 and CDR2 sequences are SGHKS and YYEKEE (reference sequence). With 4 bases clipped from V and 0 bases from J, the junction kept 6 bases outside the gene matches.

The chain links TRBV4-2 to TRBJ2-1; 11 nucleotides line up with TRBD2. Germline V gene data show CDR1 as LGHNA and CDR2 as YNFKEQ. This CDR3 comprises 17 residues. The J segment lost 7 bases and the V segment lost 2 bases, leaving 10 bases of the junction unmatched. The CDR3 is CASSQRLAGGPRNEQFF. CDR3 DNA: TGTGCCAGCAGCCAAAGGTTAGCGGGAGGGCCTCGGAATGAGCAGTTCTTC.

This clone was seen only once. V usage is TRBV5-6 and J usage is TRBJ2-1; 10 bases fit TRBD2. CDR3 length: 16 amino acids. The junction had 5 bases not matched to a gene; V was cut back by 2 bases and J by 3 bases. The germline CDR1 and CDR2 sequences are SGHDT and YYEEEE. The CDR3 nucleotides are TGTGCCAGCAGCTTTGGGGGACTAGCGAGCTACAATGAGCAGTTCTTC. Its translation is CASSFGGLASYNEQFF.

This clone was detected only a few times. The chain links TRBV15 to TRBJ2-3; TRBD2 is a possible D gene (6 bases). Trimming removed 0 bases from V and 1 base from J, with 14 bases in between. The CDR3 runs 17 residues. Germline-derived CDR1 and CDR2 are LNHNV and YYDKDF (reference sequence). The CDR3: CATSRDTKGGGTDTQYF. The CDR3 DNA sequence: TGTGCCACCAGCAGAGATACTAAGGGCGGGGGCACAGATACGCAGTATTTT.

This clone was seen a few times. The chain is built from TRBV29-1 and TRBJ2-5; no firm D call. The end of the DNA aligns better with TRBJ2-7, so the J call may be wrong. The CDR3 is 12 amino acids. CDR1 is SQVTM and CDR2 is ANQGSEA in the germline V gene. CDR3 residues: CSVLTETYEQYF. For the CDR3, the DNA is TGCAGCGTATTAACGGAGACCTACGAGCAGTACTTC.

This clone was seen a handful of times. CDR3 sequence reads: CASSLKQGAEGYTF. The DNA of the CDR3 is TGCGCCAGCAGCTTGAAGCAGGGGGCGGAAGGCTACACCTTC. This chain connects TRBV5-1 to TRBJ1-2; 8 nucleotides line up with TRBD1. CDR3 size: 14 residues. Trimming at V came to 1 base and at J to 8 bases, leaving 7 bases not matched to a gene. Germline V gives CDR1 SGHRS, CDR2 YFSETQ.

The chain links TRBV9 to TRBJ1-5, with 8 bases that match TRBD1. With 5 bases clipped from V and 3 bases from J, the junction kept 7 bases outside the gene matches. Germline CDR1 reads SGDLS; CDR2 reads YYNGEE. The CDR3 length is 15 residues. The CDR3 sequence is CASSQGAWDNQPQHF. The CDR3 region has the DNA TGTGCCAGCAGTCAGGGGGCATGGGACAATCAGCCCCAGCATTTT. Complete variable domain (other parts from reference TRBV9 and TRBJ1-5): DSGVTQTPKHLITATGQRVTLRCSPRSGDLSVYWYQQSLDQGLQFLIQYYNGEERAKGNILERFSAQQFPDLHSELNLSSLELGDSALYFCASSQGAWDNQPQHFGDGTRLSIL.

The chain recombines TRBV10-3 with TRBJ2-5; D is undetermined. The CDR3 covers 14 residues. Trimming removed 2 bases from V and 2 bases from J, with 9 bases in between. CDR1 and CDR2 (germline): ENHRY, SYGVKD. Written as DNA, the CDR3 is TGTGCCATCAGTGAGAGCCCCGGGCAAGAGACCCAGTACTTC. This codes for CAISESPGQETQYF.

The chain couples TRBV19 to TRBJ2-1; TRBD1 agrees at 7 bases. In germline, CDR1 is LNHDA, CDR2 SQIVND (reference sequence). This CDR3 contains 14 residues. V was clipped by 6 bases and J by 3 bases; unmatched bases: 5. The CDR3 loop reads CASRNRGYYNEQFF. DNA for the CDR3: TGTGCCAGTAGGAACAGGGGTTACTACAATGAGCAGTTCTTC. Drawing the rest from reference TRBV19 and TRBJ2-1, the complete variable domain is DGGITQSPKYLFRKEGQNVTLSCEQNLNHDAMYWYRQDPGQGLRLIYYSQIVNDFQKGDIAEGYSVSREKKESFPLTVTSAQKNPTAFYLCASRNRGYYNEQFFGPGTRLTVL.

There are a few counts of this clone. V gene TRBV10-2 combines with J gene TRBJ2-2; 13 bases align to TRBD2. The CDR3 extends over 16 amino acids. The germline gives CDR1 WSHSY, CDR2 SAAADI. V lost 6 bases, J lost 4 bases, and 5 bases stayed unmatched. The CDR3 nucleotides read TGCGCCAGCAGCCACACTAGCGGGAGGGCCACCGGGGAGCTGTTTTTT. Translation gives CASSHTSGRATGELFF.

J is TRBJ1-3 and V is TRBV19, with TRBD1 matching 9 bases. There are 17 residues in the CDR3. Losses at the gene ends were 8 bases for V and 2 bases for J; bases not matched to a gene: 13. The V gene's germline CDR1 is LNHDA and CDR2 SQIVND (reference sequence). CDR3 nucleotides: TGTGCCAGTTCCCGGGACAGGGAAGGGGGTACTGGAAACACCATATATTTT. This encodes CASSRDREGGTGNTIYF.

As for this clone: The same CDR3 is also encoded by other DNA sequences in this sample. This chain links TRBV2 with TRBJ1-5; no reliable D call. The CDR3 contains 14 residues. Trimming removed 2 bases at V and 5 bases at J, with 10 bases between. Germline V CDR1 and CDR2: SNHLY, FYNNEI. The CDR3 sequence is CASSENRGDQPQHF. CDR3 in DNA: TGTGCCAGCAGTGAAAACCGGGGAGATCAGCCCCAGCATTTT.

The CDR3 DNA reads as TGCGCCAGCAGCTTGTTAGCGGGGGGGGGCACAGATACGCAGTATTTT. It is translated as CASSLLAGGGTDTQYF. This chain connects TRBV5-1 to TRBJ2-3, with 11 bases matching TRBD2. Germline loops: CDR1 SGHRS, CDR2 YFSETQ. This CDR3 has 16 residues. The V gene end was trimmed by 1 base and the J gene end by 1 base; junction bases not matched to a gene: 2.

The gene calls are TRBV11-1 and TRBJ2-7; D is undetermined. Trimming left V 1 base short and J 2 bases short, with 12 bases between. Germline V gives CDR1 SGHAT, CDR2 FQDESV (reference sequence). CDR3 length: 15 amino acids. CDR3 in DNA: TGTGCCAGCAGCTTAGTAACTGACTCCACCTACGAGCAGTACTTC. Encoded protein: CASSLVTDSTYEQYF.

The chain combines TRBV7-2 with TRBJ1-5; no firm D call. V lost 1 base, J lost 7 bases, and 8 bases lay in between. This CDR3 region has 13 residues. CDR1 and CDR2 (germline): SGHTA, FQGNSA. This CDR3 reads CASSLVAGQPQHF. The DNA for the CDR3 is TGTGCCAGCAGCTTAGTCGCGGGCCAGCCCCAGCATTTT.

The chain has TRBV6-5 and TRBJ1-2; 7 bases are a match to TRBD1. Germline V gene sequence: CDR1 MNHEY, CDR2 SVGAGI. With 6 bases clipped from V and 2 bases from J, the junction kept 3 bases outside the gene matches. The CDR3 totals 13 residues. The CDR3 loop is CASRDRLNYGYTF. CDR3 nucleotide sequence: TGTGCCAGCAGGGACAGGCTCAACTATGGCTACACCTTC.

This chain links TRBV4-1 with TRBJ2-5, with 7 positions matching TRBD1. Germline lookup yields CDR1 MGHRA and CDR2 YSYEKL. V was clipped by 1 base and J by 2 bases; unmatched bases: 4. The CDR3 contains 15 residues. The DNA for the CDR3 is TGCGCCAGCAGCCAAGGGGCCAGGGGGCAAGAGACCCAGTACTTC. This codes for CASSQGARGQETQYF.

The chain's CDR3 is CASSSSSLAGGYNEQFF. As DNA, the CDR3 is TGTGCCAGCAGCTCCAGTAGCCTAGCGGGGGGGTACAATGAGCAGTTCTTC. The rearrangement links TRBV7-9 to TRBJ2-1, with TRBD2 matching over 12 bases. Germline lookup yields CDR1 SEHNR and CDR2 FQNEAQ (reference sequence). The CDR3 runs 17 residues. V was pared by 4 bases and J by 4 bases, with 8 bases of the junction left unmatched.

This sequence joins TRBV28 and TRBJ1-2; no reliable D call. The CDR3 contains 13 residues. Trimming left V 5 bases short and J 4 bases short, with 11 bases between. The germline gives CDR1 MDHEN, CDR2 SYDVKM. Written as DNA, the CDR3 is TGTGCCAGCAGTCCTCGCGGACTCTATGGCTACACCTTC. Residues: CASSPRGLYGYTF.

V gene TRBV2 combines with J gene TRBJ1-5; D might be TRBD1 (6 bases). Germline CDR1 is SNHLY and CDR2 is FYNNEI. CDR3 size: 13 residues. V lost 8 bases and J lost 4, with 12 bases in between. The DNA for the CDR3 is TGTGCCAGCCACCGGGACAATAATCAGCCCCAGCATTTT. Translated, it gives CASHRDNNQPQHF.

J is TRBJ1-5 and V is TRBV19; the match to TRBD1 covers 7 bases. CDR3 size: 16 residues. The V gene's germline CDR1 is LNHDA and CDR2 SQIVND (reference sequence). The ends lost 5 bases at V and 5 bases at J; junction bases unmatched: 12. The CDR3 loop reads CASSSAHRGSDQPQHF. DNA of the CDR3: TGTGCCAGTAGTTCAGCCCACAGGGGTTCGGATCAGCCCCAGCATTTT.

A remark on this clone: The junction and the germline gene differ at one end; a read error may be behind it. This chain uses TRBV2 with TRBJ1-1, with D possibly being TRBD1 (6 bases). This CDR3 contains 15 residues. CDR1 SNHLY and CDR2 FYNNEI come from the germline V gene. As DNA, the CDR3 is TGTGCCGGCAGCGGGGAGCAGGGGTTGGGCACTGAAGCTTTCTTT. It translates to CAGSGEQGLGTEAFF.

This clone was detected only a few times. The chain combines TRBV19 with TRBJ1-1, with a weak D call TRBD1 (6 bases). Germline V gene lookup returns CDR1 LNHDA and CDR2 SQIVND (reference sequence). The CDR3 runs 14 residues. The ends were cut back, 7 bases at V and 0 bases at J, with 12 bases in the middle. The CDR3 nucleotides are TGTGCCAGTAAATCGACAGGCATGAACACTGAAGCTTTCTTT. This sequence encodes CASKSTGMNTEAFF.

The chain employs TRBV19 and TRBJ2-5; D possibly corresponds to TRBD2 (6 bases). Germline CDR1 reads LNHDA; CDR2 reads SQIVND (reference sequence). V was cut by 1 base and J by 3 bases, with 27 bases left in between. The CDR3 consists of 20 residues. The CDR3 coding sequence is TGTGCCAGTAGTATAGTATCGCCGGGAGAAGTTGGGTCTTCGGAAGAGACCCAGTACTTC. Amino acids: CASSIVSPGEVGSSEETQYF.

This clone was seen more than once but under ten times. The chain recombines TRBV5-4 with TRBJ2-7; TRBD1 agrees at 7 bases. This CDR3 is built from 14 residues. Germline CDR1 reads SGHNT; CDR2 reads YYREEE (reference sequence). J lost 2 bases, V lost 1 base, and 3 bases had no gene match. CDR3 nucleotide sequence: TGTGCCAGCAGCTTGTTGGACAGGCCCTACGAGCAGTACTTC. Translating gives CASSLLDRPYEQYF. Based on the CDR3 plus reference TRBV5-4 and TRBJ2-7, the full variable domain is ETGVTQSPTHLIKTRGQQVTLRCSSQSGHNTVSWYQQALGQGPQFIFQYYREEENGRGNFPPRFSGLQFPNYSSELNVNALELDDSALYLCASSLLDRPYEQYFGPGTRLTVT.

The sample holds a few counts of this clone. J is TRBJ1-2 and V is TRBV11-2; D unresolved. Germline V gene lookup returns CDR1 SGHAT and CDR2 FQNNGV. There are 14 residues in the CDR3. Trimming shortened V by 0 bases and J by 0 bases, and 5 bases separated the two germline ends. CDR3 residues: CASSLDSANYGYTF. CDR3 sequence (DNA): TGTGCCAGCAGCTTAGATTCCGCTAACTATGGCTACACCTTC.

This clone was recorded once. J is TRBJ2-2 and V is TRBV19; 7 nucleotides match TRBD1. J was trimmed by 1 base and V by 4 bases; bases with no gene match: 3. This CDR3 is 15 amino acids long. Germline V CDR1 and CDR2: LNHDA, SQIVND (reference sequence). As DNA, the CDR3 is TGTGCCAGTAGTACCGGGACAGAGAACACCGGGGAGCTGTTTTTT. It yields the protein CASSTGTENTGELFF.

This clone was detected a few times. The rearrangement uses TRBV29-1 and TRBJ2-1; D might be TRBD2 (5 bases). V was shortened by 6 bases and J by 9 bases, with 21 bases between the two germline ends. CDR3 length: 14 residues. The germline V gene has CDR1 SQVTM and CDR2 ANQGSEA. The CDR3 here is CSVQASGSRAEQFF. CDR3 in DNA: TGCAGCGTCCAAGCCAGCGGTTCGCGGGCTGAGCAGTTCTTC.

The chain uses TRBV30 and TRBJ1-2; 8 nucleotides align to TRBD1. The V and J ends lost 8 bases and 2 bases, in that order; junction bases with no gene match: 10. Germline V lookup: CDR1 GTSNPN, CDR2 SVGIG (reference sequence). The CDR3 extends over 14 amino acids. The CDR3 DNA is TGTGCCCGCCATAATACAGGGGGAAACTATGGCTACACCTTC. The encoded protein is CARHNTGGNYGYTF.